Listed below are T cell receptor beta chains from one sample, sequenced in a study of blood T cell repertoires in COVID-19. Assay: immunoSEQ multiplex PCR; the TCRdb copy retains only in-frame clones and omits some. This table holds about 370,000 clones, around 91% found once. Sequencing was done on a sample of PBMCs or T cells enriched from blood (not recorded which). The receptors were gathered from a man younger than 35 who had recovered from COVID-19. The CDR3 runs from the conserved cysteine through the conserved F or W. Each record gives: J gene, D gene, V gene, clone size, CDR3 protein, CDR3 DNA. D genes are given only for firm matches. Clone size is stated in some rows and not others, as once, few, many or a class when expanded.

>TRBJ1-2|NA|TRBV30|NA
CAWSVLNYGYTF
TGTGCCTGGAGTGTACTTAACTATGGCTACACCTTC
>TRBJ1-6|TRBD1|TRBV5-4|NA
CASGDRYSPLHF
TGTGCCAGCGGGGACAGATATTCACCCCTCCACTTT
>TRBJ2-3|NA|TRBV5-4|NA
CASSSRGGGAGTDTQYF
TGTGCCAGCAGCTCGAGGGGAGGGGGGGCCGGCACAGATACGCAGTATTTT
>TRBJ1-1|NA|TRBV11-3|NA
CASSSTTLTGNTEAFF
TGTGCCAGCAGCTCCACCACCTTAACAGGGAACACTGAAGCTTTCTTT
>TRBJ1-1|NA|TRBV7-9|NA
CASGSETGNTEAFF
TGTGCCAGCGGATCCGAAACGGGGAACACTGAAGCTTTCTTT
>TRBJ2-5|TRBD1|TRBV7-9|NA
CASSLSGTGEETQYF
TGTGCCAGCAGCTTGTCCGGGACAGGTGAAGAGACCCAGTACTTC
>TRBJ1-4|NA|TRBV4-1|NA
CASSQVEIATNEKLFF
TGCGCCAGCAGCCAGGTAGAGATTGCAACTAATGAAAAACTGTTTTTT
>TRBJ2-2|TRBD2|TRBV6-5|NA
CASRTPGLGVGELFF
TGTGCCAGTCGAACCCCGGGACTAGGGGTCGGGGAGCTGTTTTTT
>TRBJ2-1|TRBD1|TRBV7-8|once
CASSSSGTEYNEQFF
TGTGCCAGCAGCTCCTCCGGGACAGAGTATAATGAGCAGTTCTTC
>TRBJ2-7|TRBD1|TRBV4-1|NA
CASSQVGQPYEQYF
TGCGCCAGCAGCCAAGTGGGACAGCCTTACGAGCAGTACTTC
>TRBJ1-6|TRBD1|TRBV19|once
CASSIESTRDSSYSPLHF
TGTGCCAGTAGTATAGAGAGTACGCGGGACAGTTCATATTCACCCCTCCACTTT
>TRBJ1-5|NA|TRBV10-3|NA
CAIRGGDQPQHF
TGTGCCATCAGGGGGGGGGATCAGCCCCAGCATTTT
>TRBJ1-4|TRBD1|TRBV2|NA
CATTGTGSEKLFF
TGTGCCACCACCGGGACAGGGTCTGAAAAACTGTTTTTT
>TRBJ1-5|NA|TRBV4-1|NA
CASSQGLRGQVNQPQHF
TGCGCCAGCAGCCAAGGTCTACGCGGGCAGGTCAATCAGCCCCAGCATTTT
>TRBJ1-1|NA|TRBV2|NA
CASREGRMNTEAFF
TGTGCCAGCAGGGAGGGACGGATGAACACTGAAGCTTTCTTT
>TRBJ1-2|TRBD1|TRBV27|NA
CASSSGTGANYGYTF
TGTGCCAGCAGTTCCGGGACAGGGGCTAACTATGGCTACACCTTC
>TRBJ2-1|TRBD2|TRBV10-1|NA
CASSGEVRDYRAYNEQFF
TGCGCCAGCAGTGGAGAGGTTCGGGACTACAGAGCTTACAATGAGCAGTTCTTC
>TRBJ2-2|NA|TRBV9|once
CASSVMTGRTGELFF
TGTGCCAGCAGCGTAATGACAGGTCGCACCGGGGAGCTGTTTTTT
>TRBJ2-2|TRBD2|TRBV14|NA
CASSPGLAGTGELFF
TGTGCCAGCAGCCCGGGACTAGCCGGGACCGGGGAGCTGTTTTTT
>TRBJ2-1|TRBD1|TRBV2|NA
CASSETPGTVGNEQFF
TGTGCCAGCAGCGAGACTCCCGGGACAGTGGGGAATGAGCAGTTCTTC
>TRBJ1-2|NA|TRBV29-1|NA
CSVEDVQSYYGYTF
TGCAGCGTTGAAGATGTGCAGTCCTACTATGGCTACACCTTC
>TRBJ2-1|NA|TRBV6-5|NA
CASRPGRGSYNEQFF
TGTGCCAGCAGGCCCGGCAGGGGCTCCTACAATGAGCAGTTCTTC
>TRBJ2-7|NA|TRBV28|NA
CASSSSSTSSYEQYF
TGTGCCAGCAGTTCGTCGAGCACGAGCTCCTACGAGCAGTACTTC
>TRBJ2-7|NA|TRBV9|NA
CASSPPRDGSSYEQYF
TGTGCCAGCAGCCCCCCAAGGGACGGGAGCTCCTACGAGCAGTACTTC
>TRBJ1-1|NA|TRBV4-1|NA
CASSQQEVGTEAFF
TGCGCCAGCAGCCAGCAAGAGGTTGGCACTGAAGCTTTCTTT
>TRBJ1-2|NA|TRBV18|NA
CASSLTPDYGYTF
TGTGCCAGCTCACTGACACCGGACTATGGCTACACCTTC
>TRBJ1-2|TRBD1|TRBV11-2|NA
CASSGQGIYGYTF
TGTGCCAGTTCGGGACAGGGCATCTATGGCTACACCTTC
>TRBJ1-2|NA|TRBV2|NA
CASSSAQGEGYTF
TGTGCCAGCAGCAGCGCACAGGGTGAAGGCTACACCTTC
>TRBJ1-2|TRBD1|TRBV27|NA
CASRGTGGISGYTF
TGTGCCAGCAGGGGGACAGGGGGGATTAGTGGCTACACCTTC
>TRBJ2-2|TRBD2|TRBV7-8|NA
CASSRGLAGGTTGELFF
TGTGCCAGCAGCCGAGGGTTAGCGGGAGGGACCACCGGGGAGCTGTTTTTT
>TRBJ2-7|NA|TRBV7-8|NA
CASSAWGVSYEQYF
TGTGCCAGCAGCGCGTGGGGGGTCTCCTACGAGCAGTACTTC
>TRBJ2-7|TRBD2|TRBV18|NA
CASSPSLGSGILYEQYF
TGTGCCAGCTCACCTTCTCTGGGTAGCGGGATCCTCTACGAGCAGTACTTC
>TRBJ2-3|NA|TRBV4-1|NA
CASSQGLTDTDTQYF
TGCGCCAGCAGCCAAGGACTAACCGACACAGATACGCAGTATTTT
>TRBJ2-7|NA|TRBV28|NA
CASKRLEADYEQYF
TGTGCCAGCAAGAGACTCGAAGCGGATTACGAGCAGTACTTC
>TRBJ2-2|NA|TRBV9|NA
CASRGDTGELFF
TGTGCCAGCAGAGGGGACACCGGGGAGCTGTTTTTT
>TRBJ1-2|TRBD1|TRBV15|NA
CATSRVTGGQFPYGYTF
TGTGCCACCAGCAGAGTGACAGGGGGGCAATTTCCCTATGGCTACACCTTC
>TRBJ1-3|TRBD1|TRBV18|NA
CASSPGTGRGSAGNTIYF
TGTGCCAGCTCACCGGGGACAGGGAGAGGATCCGCTGGAAACACCATATATTTT
>TRBJ2-1|TRBD2|TRBV7-7|NA
CASSPGTNNEQFF
TGTGCCAGCAGCCCCGGGACTAACAATGAGCAGTTCTTC
>TRBJ1-2|TRBD1|TRBV19|once
CASTVTGTYGYTF
TGTGCCAGTACTGTGACAGGGACGTATGGCTACACCTTC
>TRBJ2-7|TRBD2|TRBV4-2|once
CASSQDPSGRTYEQYF
TGTGCCAGCAGCCAAGATCCAAGCGGGAGAACCTACGAGCAGTACTTC
>TRBJ2-2|TRBD2|TRBV28|NA
CASSPGPLAEPNTGELFF
TGTGCCAGCAGTCCAGGACCCCTAGCGGAGCCGAACACCGGGGAGCTGTTTTTT
>TRBJ1-5|NA|TRBV12-3/TRBV12-4|NA
CASRQGEFLPQHF
TGTGCCAGCAGACAGGGCGAATTTCTACCCCAGCATTTT
>TRBJ2-7|TRBD1|TRBV18|NA
CASSPPDRGAFNEQYF
TGTGCCAGCTCTCCACCCGACAGGGGAGCTTTTAACGAGCAGTACTTC
>TRBJ2-5|TRBD2|TRBV5-1|NA
CASSFSGRAGETQYF
TGCGCCAGCAGCTTTAGCGGGAGGGCCGGGGAGACCCAGTACTTC
>TRBJ2-2|TRBD2|TRBV14|NA
CASTTTGGVRTGELFF
TGTGCCAGCACCACAACCGGGGGGGTGCGCACCGGGGAGCTGTTTTTT
>TRBJ2-1|TRBD2|TRBV28|NA
CASSFGRVVYNEQFF
TGTGCCAGCAGTTTCGGGAGGGTGGTATACAATGAGCAGTTCTTC
>TRBJ1-1|TRBD1|TRBV5-1|NA
CASSSGQGMTEAFF
TGCGCCAGCAGCTCCGGACAGGGGATGACTGAAGCTTTCTTT
>TRBJ2-7|NA|TRBV7-9|NA
CASSFGGDRARQEQYF
TGTGCCAGCAGCTTCGGGGGGGACAGGGCCCGTCAGGAGCAGTACTTC
>TRBJ2-6|TRBD2|TRBV7-9|NA
CASSLKSGTSGAGANVLTF
TGTGCCAGCAGCTTAAAATCCGGGACTAGCGGGGCTGGGGCCAACGTCCTGACTTTC
>TRBJ2-7|NA|TRBV5-1|NA
CASSLEARGWEQYF
TGCGCCAGCAGCTTGGAGGCCAGGGGATGGGAGCAGTACTTC
>TRBJ2-7|NA|TRBV5-1|NA
CASSLSREQYF
TGCGCCAGCAGCTTGTCTCGCGAGCAGTACTTC
>TRBJ2-2|NA|TRBV3-1/TRBV3-2|NA
CASSQVVAGSAGELFF
TGTGCCAGCAGCCAAGTCGTGGCGGGATCCGCCGGGGAGCTGTTTTTT
>TRBJ2-1|NA|TRBV4-1|NA
CASSQGVSGSSYNEQFF
TGCGCCAGCAGCCAAGGGGTTAGCGGAAGCTCCTACAATGAGCAGTTCTTC